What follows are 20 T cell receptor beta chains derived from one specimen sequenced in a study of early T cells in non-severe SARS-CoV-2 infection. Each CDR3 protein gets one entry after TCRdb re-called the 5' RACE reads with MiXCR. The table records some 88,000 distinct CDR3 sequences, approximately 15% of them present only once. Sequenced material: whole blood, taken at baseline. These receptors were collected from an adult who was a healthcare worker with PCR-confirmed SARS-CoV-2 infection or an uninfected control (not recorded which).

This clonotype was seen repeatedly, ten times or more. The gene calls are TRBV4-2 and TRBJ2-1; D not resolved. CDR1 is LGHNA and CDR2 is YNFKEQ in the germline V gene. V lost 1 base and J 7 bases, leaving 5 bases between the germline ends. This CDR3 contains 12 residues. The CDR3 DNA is TGTGCCAGCAGCCAAGCGTGGAATGAGCAGTTCTTC. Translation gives CASSQAWNEQFF.

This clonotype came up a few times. DNA for the CDR3: TGTGCCAGCAGCTTAGGGGGCAGGGAGAGCGAGCAGTACTTC. This encodes CASSLGGRESEQYF. The chain carries TRBV11-2 and TRBJ2-7; D is tentatively TRBD1 or TRBD2 (5 bases each). Germline CDR1 reads SGHAT; CDR2 reads FQNNGV. V lost 1 base and J 6 bases, leaving 13 bases between the germline ends. The length of the CDR3 is 14 residues.

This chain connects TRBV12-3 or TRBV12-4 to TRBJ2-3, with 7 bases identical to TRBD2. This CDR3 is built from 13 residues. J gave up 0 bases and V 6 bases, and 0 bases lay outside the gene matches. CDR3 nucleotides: TGTGCCAGCAGACTAGCGAGCACAGATACGCAGTATTTT. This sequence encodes CASRLASTDTQYF.

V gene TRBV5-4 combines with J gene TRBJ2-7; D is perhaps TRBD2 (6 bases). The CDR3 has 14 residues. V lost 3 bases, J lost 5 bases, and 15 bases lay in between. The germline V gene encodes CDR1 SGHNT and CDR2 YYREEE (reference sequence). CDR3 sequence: CASSSFGRRDEQYF. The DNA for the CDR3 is TGTGCCAGCAGCTCCTTCGGCAGGAGGGACGAGCAGTACTTC.

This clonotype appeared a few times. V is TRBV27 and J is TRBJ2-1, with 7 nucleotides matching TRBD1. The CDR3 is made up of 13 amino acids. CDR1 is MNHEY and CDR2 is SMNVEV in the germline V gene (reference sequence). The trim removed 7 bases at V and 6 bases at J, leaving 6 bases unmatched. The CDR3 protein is CASNRQGSNEQFF. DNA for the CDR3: TGTGCCAGCAACCGACAGGGATCCAATGAGCAGTTCTTC.

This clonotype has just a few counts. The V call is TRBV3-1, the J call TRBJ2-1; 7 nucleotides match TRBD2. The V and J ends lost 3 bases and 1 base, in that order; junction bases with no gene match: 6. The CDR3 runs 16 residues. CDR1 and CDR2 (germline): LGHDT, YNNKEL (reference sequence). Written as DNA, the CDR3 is TGTGCCAGCAGCCACACGGGGCGGGGGTCCTACAATGAGCAGTTCTTC. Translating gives CASSHTGRGSYNEQFF.

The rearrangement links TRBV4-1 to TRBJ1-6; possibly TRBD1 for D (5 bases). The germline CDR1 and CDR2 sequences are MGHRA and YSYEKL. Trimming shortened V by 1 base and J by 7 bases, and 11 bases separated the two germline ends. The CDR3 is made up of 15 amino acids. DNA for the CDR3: TGCGCCAGCAGCCAAGGGGAGGGGTTGAATTCACCCCTCCACTTT. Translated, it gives CASSQGEGLNSPLHF.

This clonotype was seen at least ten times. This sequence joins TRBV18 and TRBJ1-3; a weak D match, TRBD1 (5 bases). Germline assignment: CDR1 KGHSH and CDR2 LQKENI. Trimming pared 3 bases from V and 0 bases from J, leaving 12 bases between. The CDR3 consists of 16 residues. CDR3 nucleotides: TGTGCCAGCTCACCGCAGGGACTGAGCTCTGGAAACACCATATATTTT. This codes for CASSPQGLSSGNTIYF.

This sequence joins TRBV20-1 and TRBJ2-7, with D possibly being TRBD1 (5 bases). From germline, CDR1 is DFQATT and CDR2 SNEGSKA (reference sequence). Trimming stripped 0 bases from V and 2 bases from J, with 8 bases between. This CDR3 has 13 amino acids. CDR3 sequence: CSARDQGPYEQYF. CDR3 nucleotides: TGCAGTGCTAGAGATCAGGGCCCCTACGAGCAGTACTTC.

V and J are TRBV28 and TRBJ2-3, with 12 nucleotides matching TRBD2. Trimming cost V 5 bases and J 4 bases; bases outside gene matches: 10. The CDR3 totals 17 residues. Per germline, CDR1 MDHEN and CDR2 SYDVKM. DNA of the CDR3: TGTGCCAGCAGTCTCCCGACTAGCGGGAGAGGCCCAGATACGCAGTATTTT. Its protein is CASSLPTSGRGPDTQYF.

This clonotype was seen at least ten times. In nucleotides, the CDR3 is TGCGCCAGCAGCCTGGGACTTGACACAGATACGCAGTATTTT. It codes for CASSLGLDTDTQYF. V is TRBV5-1 and J is TRBJ2-3; the D gene is possibly TRBD2 (6 bases). With 4 bases removed from V and 2 bases from J, the gap between germline ends came to 11 bases. CDR3 size: 14 residues. Germline V gene lookup returns CDR1 SGHRS and CDR2 YFSETQ.

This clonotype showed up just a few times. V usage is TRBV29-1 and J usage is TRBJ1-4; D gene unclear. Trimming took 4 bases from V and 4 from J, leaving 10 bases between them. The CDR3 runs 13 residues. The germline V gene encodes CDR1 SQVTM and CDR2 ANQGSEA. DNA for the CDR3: TGCAGCGTTGGAGGGCGGCGTAATGAAAAACTGTTTTTT. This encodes CSVGGRRNEKLFF.

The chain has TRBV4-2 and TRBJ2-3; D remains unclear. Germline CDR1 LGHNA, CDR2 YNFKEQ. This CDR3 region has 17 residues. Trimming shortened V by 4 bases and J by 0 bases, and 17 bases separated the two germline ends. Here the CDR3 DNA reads TGTGCCAGCAGCCCGACCGGAAACTTACTTAGCACAGATACGCAGTATTTT. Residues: CASSPTGNLLSTDTQYF.

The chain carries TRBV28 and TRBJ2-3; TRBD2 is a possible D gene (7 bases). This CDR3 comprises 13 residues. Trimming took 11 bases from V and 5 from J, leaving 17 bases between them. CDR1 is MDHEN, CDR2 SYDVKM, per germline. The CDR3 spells CALSGGPRDTQYF. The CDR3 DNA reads TGTGCCCTCTCGGGGGGCCCCAGAGATACGCAGTATTTT. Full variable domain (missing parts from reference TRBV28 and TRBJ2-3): DVKVTQSSRYLVKRTGEKVFLECVQDMDHENMFWYRQDPGLGLRLIYFSYDVKMKEKGDIPEGYSVSREKKERFSLILESASTNQTSMYLCALSGGPRDTQYFGPGTRLTVL.

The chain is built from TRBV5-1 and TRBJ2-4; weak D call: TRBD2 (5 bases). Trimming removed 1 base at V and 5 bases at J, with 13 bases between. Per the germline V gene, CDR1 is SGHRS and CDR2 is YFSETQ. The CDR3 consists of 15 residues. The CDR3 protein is CASSLSPGTENIQYF. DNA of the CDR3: TGCGCCAGCAGCTTGAGTCCGGGAACGGAAAACATTCAGTACTTC.

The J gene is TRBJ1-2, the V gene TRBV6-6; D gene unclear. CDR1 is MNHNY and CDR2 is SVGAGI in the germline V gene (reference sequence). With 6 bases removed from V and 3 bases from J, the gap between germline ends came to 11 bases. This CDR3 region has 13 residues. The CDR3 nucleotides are TGTGCCAGCAGCTTTCAGAGGGACTATGGCTACACCTTC. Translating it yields CASSFQRDYGYTF.

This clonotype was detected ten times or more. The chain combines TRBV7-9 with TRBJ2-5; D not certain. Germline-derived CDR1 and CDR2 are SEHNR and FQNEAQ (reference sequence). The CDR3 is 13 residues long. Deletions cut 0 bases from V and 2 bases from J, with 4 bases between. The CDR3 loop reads CASSLAQQETQYF. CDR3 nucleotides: TGTGCCAGCAGCTTAGCACAGCAAGAGACCCAGTACTTC.

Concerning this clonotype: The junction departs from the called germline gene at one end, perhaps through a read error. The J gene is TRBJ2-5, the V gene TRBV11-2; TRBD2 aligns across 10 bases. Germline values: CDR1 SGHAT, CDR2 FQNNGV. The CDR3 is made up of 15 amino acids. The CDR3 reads CASSLEGLAVETQYF. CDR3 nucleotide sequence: TGTGCCAGCAGCCTAGAAGGACTAGCGGTGGAGACCCAGTACTTC.

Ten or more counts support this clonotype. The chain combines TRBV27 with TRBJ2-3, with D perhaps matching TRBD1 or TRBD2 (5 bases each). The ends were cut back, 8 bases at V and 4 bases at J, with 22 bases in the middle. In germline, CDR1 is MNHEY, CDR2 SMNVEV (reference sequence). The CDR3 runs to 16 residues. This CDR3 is CASARSGTQGPDTQYF. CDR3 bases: TGTGCCAGCGCCCGCTCCGGGACGCAGGGTCCAGATACGCAGTATTTT.

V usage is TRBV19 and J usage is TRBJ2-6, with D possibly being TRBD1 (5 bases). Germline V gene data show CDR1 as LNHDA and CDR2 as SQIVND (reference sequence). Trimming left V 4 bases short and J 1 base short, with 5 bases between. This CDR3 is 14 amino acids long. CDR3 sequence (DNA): TGTGCCAGTAGTACAGGGTCTGGGGCCAACGTCCTGACTTTC. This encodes CASSTGSGANVLTF.